The present TCR beta chain was sequenced within a study of T cells in localized non-small cell lung cancer. General observations from the study: Higher adjacent-lung clonality was associated with shorter survival.

Comments on this clone: Its target is unknown.

Repertoires were generated with immunoSEQ multiplex PCR, while TCRdb's copy carries only in-frame clones and drops some. There are more than 45,000 clones in the sample; over 70% occur only once, and approximately 18% lies in the top ten. V dropped 4 bases and J dropped 4; count of bases not matched to a gene: 9. Germline V gene data show CDR1 as LGHNT and CDR2 as FRNRAP. CDR3 size: 16 residues. This TCR was sampled from a man aged 35 to 69 with stage III lung adenocarcinoma. This specimen was peripheral blood mononuclear cells, taken before any cancer treatment. The V call is TRBV12-5, the J call TRBJ2-5; TRBD1 matches at 10 bases. The CDR3 protein is CASGSTDRGPVETQYF. CDR3 in DNA: TGTGCTAGTGGTTCGACCGACAGGGGGCCGGTAGAGACCCAGTACTTC.